These 20 T cell receptor beta chains share one sample of origin, sequenced in a study of T-cell memory formation after mild COVID-19. TCRdb reprocessed the 5' RACE reads via MiXCR and lists one record per CDR3 protein. The table has 560,000 or so distinct CDR3 sequences, 15% to 20% seen once. Sequenced sample: PBMCs or a T cell subset sorted from them (not recorded which). The receptor set was obtained from an adult woman who had mild COVID-19 (a few samples of this study predate the infection). Cell type and time point are not known.

The table lists this clonotype with many counts. V and J are TRBV6-2 or TRBV6-3 and TRBJ1-1; TRBD1 is a possible D gene (5 bases). This CDR3 contains 13 residues. Germline V gene sequence: CDR1 MNHEY, CDR2 SVGEGT. Trimming cost V 2 bases and J 5 bases, with 9 bases left between them. The CDR3 DNA reads as TGTGCCAGCAGTTACATCGGGGGAACTGAAGCTTTCTTT. Amino acids: CASSYIGGTEAFF.

The chain joins TRBV10-3 to TRBJ2-5, with D possibly being TRBD1 or TRBD2 (5 bases each). V gave up 3 bases and J gave up 3 bases, with 20 bases separating them. Germline CDR1 ENHRY, CDR2 SYGVKD. This CDR3 has 17 residues. The DNA of the CDR3 is TGTGCCATCAGTGACACCCCCCCGGGACGAGAAGAAGAGACCCAGTACTTC. Amino acids: CAISDTPPGREEETQYF.

In DNA, the CDR3 is TGTGCCAGCAGCTTAACTCTCAGTTACAATGAGCAGTTCTTC. Translated: CASSLTLSYNEQFF. V and J are TRBV7-2 and TRBJ2-1; D remains unclear. V dropped 2 bases and J dropped 4 bases, with 9 bases sitting between them. This CDR3 region has 14 residues. Germline values: CDR1 SGHTA, CDR2 FQGNSA.

The chain combines TRBV12-3 or TRBV12-4 with TRBJ2-2; D not resolved. Trimming stripped 8 bases from V and 4 bases from J, with 20 bases between. CDR3 length: 16 residues. The chain's CDR3 is CASRVDSVSLTGELFF. The CDR3 coding sequence is TGTGCCAGCCGGGTTGATTCGGTCTCCCTCACCGGGGAGCTGTTTTTT.

This clonotype was found a few times. This chain joins TRBV6-1 and TRBJ1-2; no clear D gene. Trimming pared 3 bases from V and 5 bases from J, leaving 7 bases between. This CDR3 is 12 amino acids long. CDR1 and CDR2 (germline): MNHNS, SASEGT. The CDR3 protein is CASSEGSYGYTF. The DNA for the CDR3 is TGTGCCAGCAGTGAGGGGTCGTATGGCTACACCTTC.

The V gene is TRBV12-5, the J gene TRBJ2-5, with a tentative D call TRBD2 (5 bases). Trimming took 1 base from V and 4 from J, leaving 7 bases between them. The CDR3 loop spans 13 amino acids. In germline, CDR1 is LGHNT, CDR2 FRNRAP. CDR3 coding DNA: TGTGCTAGTGGTTTGGGTCGGGGAGAGACCCAGTACTTC. It encodes CASGLGRGETQYF. The entire variable domain, with the rest obtained from reference TRBV12-5 and TRBJ2-5, is as follows: DARVTQTPRHKVTEMGQEVTMRCQPILGHNTVFWYRQTMMQGLELLAYFRNRAPLDDSGMPKDRFSAEMPDATLATLKIQPSEPRDSAVYFCASGLGRGETQYFGPGTRLLVL.

The chain uses TRBV2 and TRBJ2-3; TRBD1 aligns across 7 bases. V shed 2 bases and J 2 bases; nucleotides not matched to a gene: 1. This CDR3 has 14 amino acids. CDR1 and CDR2 from the germline V gene are SNHLY and FYNNEI. CDR3 sequence: CASSERGPTDTQYF. The CDR3 DNA is TGTGCCAGCAGTGAAAGGGGGCCCACAGATACGCAGTATTTT. Variable domain in full (rest from reference TRBV2 and TRBJ2-3): EPEVTQTPSHQVTQMGQEVILRCVPISNHLYFYWYRQILGQKVEFLVSFYNNEISEKSEIFDDQFSVERPDGSNFTLKIRSTKLEDSAMYFCASSERGPTDTQYFGPGTRLTVL.

This clonotype was seen more than once but under ten times. The gene calls are TRBV12-3 or TRBV12-4 and TRBJ2-7; D is perhaps TRBD1 (6 bases). This CDR3 comprises 14 residues. V shed 3 bases and J shed 1 base, with 10 bases lying between them. The DNA for the CDR3 is TGTGCCAGCAGTTTTATCGGACAGTCCTACGAGCAGTACTTC. Protein: CASSFIGQSYEQYF.

This clonotype was seen only a few times. This chain connects TRBV2 to TRBJ2-3, with D perhaps matching TRBD2 (6 bases). Looked up from germline, CDR1 is SNHLY and CDR2 is FYNNEI. The germline V and J ends were trimmed by 7 bases and 6 bases, with 20 bases remaining between them. There are 15 residues in the CDR3. The CDR3 bases are TGTGCCAGCACTGAGTCTAGCGCTGTCGGGGATACGCAGTATTTT. It is translated as CASTESSAVGDTQYF.

This clonotype showed up just a few times. The V call is TRBV11-2, the J call TRBJ2-5; the D is unclear. The CDR3 length is 15 residues. V lost 1 base and J lost 4, with 13 bases in between. Germline V lookup: CDR1 SGHAT, CDR2 FQNNGV. The CDR3 is CASSLGSLELETQYF. The DNA for the CDR3 is TGTGCCAGCAGCTTAGGTTCCCTAGAATTAGAGACCCAGTACTTC.

This chain links TRBV14 with TRBJ2-2; D unresolved. V lost 1 base, J lost 7 bases, and 7 bases lay in between. Per the germline V gene, CDR1 is SGHDN and CDR2 is FVKESK. The CDR3 consists of 13 residues. The CDR3 loop reads CASSQGLVGELFF. The CDR3 DNA reads TGTGCCAGCAGCCAAGGTCTAGTCGGGGAGCTGTTTTTT.

Comments on this clonotype: Germline is not matched at one junction end, which may reflect a read error. V is TRBV20-1 and J is TRBJ2-3, with D possibly matching TRBD1 (6 bases). Germline V lookup: CDR1 DFQATT, CDR2 SNEGSKA (reference sequence). This CDR3 has 11 residues. CDR3 in amino acids: CSGGRTYTQYF. CDR3 coding DNA: TGCAGTGGGGGGCGCACATATACGCAGTATTTT.

This clonotype was counted only a few times. The V gene is TRBV18, the J gene TRBJ1-4; D ambiguous. Trimming pared 1 base from V and 8 bases from J, leaving 8 bases between. CDR3 length: 13 residues. The germline V gene encodes CDR1 KGHSH and CDR2 LQKENI. The CDR3 sequence: CASSPRLAEKLFF. The CDR3 nucleotides read TGTGCCAGCTCACCACGACTAGCCGAAAAACTGTTTTTT.

This clonotype was seen many times. The chain joins TRBV18 to TRBJ2-5; weak D call: TRBD2 (5 bases). The germline V gene encodes CDR1 KGHSH and CDR2 LQKENI. V was trimmed by 5 bases and J by 5 bases, leaving 15 bases between them. The CDR3 covers 14 residues. The CDR3 region has the DNA TGTGCCAGCTCAGTTTCCGGAGGAAGGGAGACCCAGTACTTC. Translating gives CASSVSGGRETQYF.

The CDR3: CASSQSGVYNEQFF. Here the CDR3 DNA reads TGTGCCAGCAGCCAATCAGGGGTCTACAATGAGCAGTTCTTC. The chain employs TRBV3-1 and TRBJ2-1; D may be TRBD1 (6 bases). V was pared by 2 bases and J by 3 bases, with 8 bases between. The CDR3 is made up of 14 amino acids. Germline V gene sequence: CDR1 LGHDT, CDR2 YNNKEL (reference sequence).

This rearrangement joins TRBV5-6 to TRBJ1-2; 8 bases are shared with TRBD1. Germline-derived CDR1 and CDR2 are SGHDT and YYEEEE. CDR3 length: 16 residues. With 1 base clipped from V and 5 bases from J, the junction kept 10 bases outside the gene matches. The CDR3 coding sequence is TGTGCCAGCAGCTTGCCCCCCCCAGGGGGCTCATATGGCTACACCTTC. Its protein product is CASSLPPPGGSYGYTF.

V and J are TRBV7-3 and TRBJ2-1, with TRBD2 matching 9 bases. The trim removed 5 bases at V and 3 bases at J, leaving 5 bases unmatched. The CDR3 extends over 15 amino acids. Germline lookup yields CDR1 SGHTA and CDR2 FQGTGA. CDR3 sequence (DNA): TGTGCCAGCAGCCCCAATAGCGGGAGCTACAATGAGCAGTTCTTC. Its translation is CASSPNSGSYNEQFF.

The genes are TRBV5-1 and TRBJ2-5; D perhaps matches TRBD2 (6 bases). Germline V gene data show CDR1 as SGHRS and CDR2 as YFSETQ. Trimming took off 0 bases at V and 1 base at J, with 13 bases between the two ends. CDR3 length equals 16 residues. CDR3 coding DNA: TGCGCCAGCAGCTTGGATGGCCTCGGGGGCCAAGAGACCCAGTACTTC. Its translation is CASSLDGLGGQETQYF.

This chain connects TRBV9 to TRBJ2-1; D assignment may be TRBD1 or TRBD2 (5 bases each). Germline CDR1 and CDR2: SGDLS and YYNGEE. The CDR3 spans 16 residues. V was cut by 0 bases and J by 8 bases, with 18 bases left in between. CDR3 amino acids: CASSVGHRDQDHEQFF. CDR3 bases: TGTGCCAGCAGCGTAGGCCACCGGGACCAAGACCATGAGCAGTTCTTC.

The rearrangement joins TRBV7-9 to TRBJ2-5, with TRBD1 matching 8 bases. V lost 2 bases and J lost 1; bases outside the gene matches: 6. CDR3 size: 16 residues. The germline V gene encodes CDR1 SEHNR and CDR2 FQNEAQ (reference sequence). The CDR3 DNA reads TGTGCCAGCAGCTTACAGGGGGCGAGGCGCCAAGAGACCCAGTACTTC. It translates to CASSLQGARRQETQYF.